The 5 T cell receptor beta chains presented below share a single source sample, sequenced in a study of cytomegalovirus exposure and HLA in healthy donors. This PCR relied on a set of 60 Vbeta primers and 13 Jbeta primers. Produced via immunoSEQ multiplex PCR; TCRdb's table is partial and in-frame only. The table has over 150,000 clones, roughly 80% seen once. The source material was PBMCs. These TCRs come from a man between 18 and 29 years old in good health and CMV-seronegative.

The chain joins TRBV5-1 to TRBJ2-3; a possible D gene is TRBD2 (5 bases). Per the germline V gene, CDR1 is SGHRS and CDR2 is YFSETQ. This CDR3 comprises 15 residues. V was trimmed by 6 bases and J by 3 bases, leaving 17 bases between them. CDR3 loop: CASTPPPRTTDTQYF. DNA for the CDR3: TGCGCCAGCACCCCACCCCCGCGGACTACAGATACGCAGTATTTT. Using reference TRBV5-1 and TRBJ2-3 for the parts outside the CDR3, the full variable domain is KAGVTQTPRYLIKTRGQQVTLSCSPISGHRSVSWYQQTPGQGLQFLFEYFSETQRNKGNFPGRFSGRQFSNSRSEMNVSTLELGDSALYLCASTPPPRTTDTQYFGPGTRLTVL.

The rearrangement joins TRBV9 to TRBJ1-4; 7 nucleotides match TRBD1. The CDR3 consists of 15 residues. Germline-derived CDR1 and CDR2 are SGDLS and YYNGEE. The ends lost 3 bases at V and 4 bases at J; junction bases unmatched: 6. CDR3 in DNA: TGTGCCAGCAGCGGTCGGACAGGAGTTAATGAAAAACTGTTTTTT. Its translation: CASSGRTGVNEKLFF.

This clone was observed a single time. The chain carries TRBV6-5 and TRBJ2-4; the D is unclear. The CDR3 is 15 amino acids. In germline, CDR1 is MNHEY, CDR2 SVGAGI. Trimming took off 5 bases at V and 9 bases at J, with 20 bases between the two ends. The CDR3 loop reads CASSPGPRLQGIQYF. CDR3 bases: TGTGCCAGCAGTCCTGGGCCTCGGCTCCAAGGCATTCAGTACTTC.

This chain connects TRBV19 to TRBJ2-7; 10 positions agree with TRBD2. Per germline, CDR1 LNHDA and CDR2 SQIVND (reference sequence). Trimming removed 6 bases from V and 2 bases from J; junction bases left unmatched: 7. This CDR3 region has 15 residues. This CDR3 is CASSPVAGGTYEQYF. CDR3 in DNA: TGTGCCAGTAGCCCCGTAGCGGGAGGAACCTACGAGCAGTACTTC.

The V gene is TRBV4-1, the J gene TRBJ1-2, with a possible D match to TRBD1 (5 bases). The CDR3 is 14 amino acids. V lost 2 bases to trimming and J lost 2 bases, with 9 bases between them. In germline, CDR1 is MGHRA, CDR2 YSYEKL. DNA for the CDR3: TGCGCCAGCAGCCAACCGGGGGGGAACTATGGCTACACCTTC. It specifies CASSQPGGNYGYTF.